Described below is a single T cell receptor beta chain sequence and its context. This clonotype showed up just once. The antigen it recognizes is unknown. Per-base quality was not reported, and no clone a single base away is much larger than it. One read gives only weak evidence. Sequencer: Illumina HiSeq 1500. In-frame beta chains were kept once TCRdb had trimmed the public reads at Q25 with fastp and called clones with MiXCR. Duplicate CDR3 protein sequences are folded into a single record with the most common DNA and genes. This sample has roughly 920,000 distinct CDR3 sequences in its table, and approximately 31% of those were observed once. The ten largest make up under 15% of the sample. CDR3 length: 11 amino acids, cysteine to phenylalanine. The kept DNA is CDR3 alone, 33 bases in frame from the first base. From the germline V gene (reference sequence), CDR1 is MNHEY and CDR2 is SMNVEV. The meaning of the sample's treatment or condition label: in vitro stimulation with specific CMV peptide epitopes to enrich CMV-specific T cells.

The data are from a study of T cell repertoires in cytomegalovirus infection (dated by TCRdb to about 2019). In terms of the full investigation: The peptide stimulations were aimed at well-studied HLA-B-restricted epitopes as well as recently identified HLA-C-restricted CMV epitopes, whose presentation resists viral immunomodulation. Donor HLA type was relevant to the analysis, as public TCR beta signatures indicated carriage of CMV infection together with the matching HLA type. Summary of the overall study and its limitations: In the ex vivo response, HLA-C-restricted CMV-specific TCR beta clonotypes were dominant, and in two of eight donors the single most frequent clonotype came from this HLA-C-restricted group. Carriers of CMV infection plus the relevant HLA type were discriminated by the cumulative frequency of public TCR beta family members in the study cohort and in an independent approximately 400-donor cohort.

This receptor was obtained from a human donor in good health (CMV status not recorded). Some clones in this sample may be carry-over from other donors' samples. The chain is made from TRBV27 and TRBJ2-3; 12 bases in the middle match TRBD2. The sequencing here drew on cultured CD8+ T cells from PBMCs, taken from culture after CMV antigen stimulation. This receptor has the CDR3 CLTSGGDTQYF. The nucleotides read TGTCTGACTAGCGGGGGAGATACGCAGTATTTT.